This T cell receptor (beta chain) came from a study of beta chain features in type 1 diabetes (dated by TCRdb to between 2018 and 2020). For the study in its entirety: Mean age, gender distribution, total cell number and subset yield were not different between patients and healthy donors. A total of under 140,000,000 sorted cells were examined across all samples, and the number of cells per subset was strongly correlated with RNA yield. The study compared TCRB repertoires of sorted circulating CD4+ T cell subsets between recently diagnosed type 1 diabetes patients and matched healthy donors. Regulatory and stem cell-like memory subsets were obtained from only 8 patients and roughly 8 healthy donors, while naive and central memory subsets were obtained from all 30 or so donors.

Trimming takes 1 base off V and 2 bases off J; junction bases not matched to a gene: 6. For CDR1 and CDR2, the germline V gene lists MGHRA and YSYEKL. Including cysteine and phenylalanine, the CDR3 has 17 amino acids. The CDR3 DNA has 51 bases and is translated from base 1. From each donor, a single peripheral blood sample of 95 to 150 mL on average was drawn into heparinised tubes. Naive, central memory, regulatory and stem cell-like memory CD4+ T cells were sorted on a BD FACSAria II using a panel including CD45RO, CCR7, CD25, CD127, CD95 and CD27. All sorted populations exceeded 95% purity. PBMCs were isolated immediately by Lymphoprep density gradient centrifugation and stained directly without culture. Samples were stained and sorted in pairs, with one healthy donor and one patient per experiment, so that batch effects were minimized. This clone was counted between two and nine times. Which antigen it targets is not known. The record has no base qualities; no much larger clone is one base away.

The entire isolated RNA was reverse transcribed using the High Capacity cDNA Reverse Transcription Kit, and thus expressed TCRB transcripts were sequenced. Naive, central memory and regulatory T cell samples underwent deep immunoSEQ sequencing, averaging about 3.57 million total reads per sample. Sorted cells were lysed in RLT buffer, and RNA was extracted using DNase-treated RNeasy Micro or Mini kits according to cell number. Each cell subset was processed on its own to prevent cross-contamination, while patient and healthy donor samples were processed together. The immunoSEQ multiplex PCR was used to amplify TCRB sequences from cDNA, yielding 87-bp fragments that span the CDR3 region. Sequencing of the amplicons was done on the Illumina HiSeq platform. As for the original processing: PCR bias was computationally corrected using synthetic template baselines, reads within Hamming distance 2 were collapsed, and singletons that could not be merged were discarded. Reads were aligned against IMGT to assign V, D and J genes, CDR3 length and insertions or deletions at six rearrangement sites. Within each subset, clonotype counts were normalized to the number of sorted cells before true diversity and Gini coefficients were calculated with the tcR R package. The overlap coefficient, calculated on TCRB nucleotide sequences, was used to quantify repertoire sharing. In TCRdb, the immuneACCESS table is reduced to in-frame sequences with V and J assigned. These tables do not hold every clone; where another copy was compared, an unresolved V gene accounts for under half, and the others remain unexplained. D and trimming come from the DNA, and the V and J calls and clone size come from that table. The sample table records about 220,000 clones; roughly 11% of these occur just once. The ten largest make up 1% to 1.5% of the sample.

General findings and caveats noted by the study authors: Shorter templates might have been favored by PCR, but patient and control samples were amplified and corrected together, so both groups would have been affected equally by any skew. Only small numbers of individuals were included in the HLA sub-analyses, which left unresolved whether HLA type had any influence on TCRB rearrangement. Because cDNA was sequenced instead of genomic DNA, highly expressing activated cells could be over-represented, though the groups showed no difference in activation or CD3 levels. Type 1 diabetes patients showed a moderate but significant shortening of TCRB CDR3 length in all four CD4+ subsets. Naive, central memory and regulatory TCRB repertoires appeared to be more alike among patients than among healthy donors. Patients with type 1 diabetes made fewer insertions and deleted more nucleotides at VDJ recombination sites, implying thymic rearrangement abnormalities.

The sequence links TRBV4-1 to TRBJ2-3; TRBD2 agrees with 10 junctional bases. Sample: central memory CD4+ T cells from blood. This clonotype was sampled from a man between 18 and 29 years old in good health. CDR3 loop: CASSQGFGLAATDTQYF. The sequenced DNA is TGCGCCAGCAGCCAAGGGTTTGGACTAGCGGCCACAGATACGCAGTATTTT.